These T cell receptor beta chains were read from a single sample in a study of chemoradiotherapy in HPV16-positive cancers. Produced via immunoSEQ multiplex PCR; TCRdb's table is partial and in-frame only. The sample carries about 15,000 clones, 65% to 85% recorded once. Sampling was done from a patient who underwent chemoradiotherapy. The source of these receptors is a human donor with HPV-associated anogenital cancer. Both conserved end residues are part of each CDR3. D genes are given only for firm matches. Part of the rows lack a size; the others show once, few, many or a class for expanded clones.

j_call: TRBJ1-3; v_call: TRBV20-1; clone_size: -; d_call: -; cdr3_aa: CSALRNTIYF; cdr3_nt: TGCAGTGCTTTGCGCAACACCATATATTTT
j_call: TRBJ2-7; v_call: TRBV11-2; clone_size: -; d_call: TRBD1; cdr3_aa: CASSPQGSYEQYF; cdr3_nt: TGTGCCAGCAGCCCACAGGGGTCCTACGAGCAGTACTTC
j_call: TRBJ2-7; v_call: TRBV2; clone_size: -; d_call: TRBD1; cdr3_aa: CASTGGLIYEQYF; cdr3_nt: TGTGCCAGCACAGGGGGCTTGATCTACGAGCAGTACTTC
j_call: TRBJ1-1; v_call: TRBV7-2; clone_size: -; d_call: -; cdr3_aa: CASSLVLVKGTEAFF; cdr3_nt: TGTGCCAGCAGCTTAGTTCTGGTGAAAGGGACTGAAGCTTTCTTT
j_call: TRBJ1-1; v_call: TRBV2; clone_size: -; d_call: -; cdr3_aa: CASQRTENTEAFF; cdr3_nt: TGTGCCAGCCAAAGGACAGAGAACACTGAAGCTTTCTTT
j_call: TRBJ2-1; v_call: TRBV6-6; clone_size: once; d_call: -; cdr3_aa: CASTLGGVSYNEQFF; cdr3_nt: TGTGCCAGCACCCTGGGCGGGGTTAGTTACAATGAGCAGTTCTTC
j_call: TRBJ1-4; v_call: TRBV19; clone_size: few; d_call: -; cdr3_aa: CASSLNSANEKLFF; cdr3_nt: TGTGCCAGTAGTTTAAACAGTGCTAATGAAAAACTGTTTTTT
j_call: TRBJ1-1; v_call: TRBV9; clone_size: -; d_call: -; cdr3_aa: CASSVGDNTEAFF; cdr3_nt: TGTGCCAGCAGCGTGGGGGACAACACTGAAGCTTTCTTT
j_call: TRBJ1-2; v_call: TRBV19; clone_size: few; d_call: -; cdr3_aa: CASSPSQATYGYTF; cdr3_nt: TGTGCCAGTAGTCCCTCGCAGGCGACCTATGGCTACACCTTC
j_call: TRBJ1-4; v_call: TRBV20-1; clone_size: -; d_call: -; cdr3_aa: CSPGTGEKLFF; cdr3_nt: TGCAGTCCAGGGACCGGGGAAAAACTGTTTTTT
j_call: TRBJ1-1; v_call: TRBV2; clone_size: -; d_call: -; cdr3_aa: CASTRRYTEAFF; cdr3_nt: TGTGCCAGCACCAGGAGGTACACTGAAGCTTTCTTT
j_call: TRBJ2-1; v_call: TRBV19; clone_size: -; d_call: -; cdr3_aa: CATSQLDRRWDEQFF; cdr3_nt: TGTGCCACCTCGCAACTAGACCGACGATGGGATGAGCAGTTCTTC
j_call: TRBJ2-3; v_call: TRBV7-9; clone_size: -; d_call: -; cdr3_aa: CASSQRVGHPDTQYF; cdr3_nt: TGTGCCAGCAGCCAAAGGGTCGGGCATCCAGATACGCAGTATTTT
j_call: TRBJ1-2; v_call: TRBV23-1; clone_size: -; d_call: TRBD1; cdr3_aa: CASSQCKWVRGFFYGYTF; cdr3_nt: TGCGCCAGCAGTCAATGTAAGTGGGTCAGGGGGTTTTTCTATGGCTACACCTTC
j_call: TRBJ2-7; v_call: TRBV18; clone_size: -; d_call: TRBD1; cdr3_aa: CASSRGQGETYEQYF; cdr3_nt: TGTGCCAGCTCACGCGGACAGGGAGAGACCTACGAGCAGTACTTC
j_call: TRBJ2-7; v_call: TRBV6-5; clone_size: few; d_call: -; cdr3_aa: CASSLTGTDYYEQYF; cdr3_nt: TGTGCCAGCAGCTTAACCGGGACGGACTATTACGAGCAGTACTTC
j_call: TRBJ2-1; v_call: TRBV28; clone_size: few; d_call: TRBD2; cdr3_aa: CASSRLGTSGERGEQFF; cdr3_nt: TGTGCCAGCAGTCGCCTCGGGACTAGCGGGGAGAGAGGTGAGCAGTTCTTC
j_call: TRBJ2-7; v_call: TRBV28; clone_size: -; d_call: TRBD1; cdr3_aa: CASITQGQGARDEQYF; cdr3_nt: TGTGCCAGCATCACACAGGGGCAGGGGGCCCGGGACGAGCAGTACTTC
j_call: TRBJ1-3; v_call: TRBV28; clone_size: once; d_call: -; cdr3_aa: CASCIRDTIYF; cdr3_nt: TGTGCCAGCTGCATCCGGGACACCATATATTTT
j_call: TRBJ1-6; v_call: TRBV6-5; clone_size: -; d_call: TRBD1; cdr3_aa: CATGQESNYNSPLHF; cdr3_nt: TGTGCCACGGGACAGGAGTCGAACTATAATTCACCCCTCCACTTT
j_call: TRBJ1-1; v_call: TRBV6-5; clone_size: -; d_call: -; cdr3_aa: CASSYSVQGNTEAFF; cdr3_nt: TGTGCCAGCAGTTACTCTGTACAGGGAAACACTGAAGCTTTCTTT
j_call: TRBJ1-2; v_call: TRBV7-9; clone_size: -; d_call: -; cdr3_aa: CASSLKQGDYGYTF; cdr3_nt: TGTGCCAGCAGCTTAAAACAGGGAGACTATGGCTACACCTTC
j_call: TRBJ1-2; v_call: TRBV7-2; clone_size: -; d_call: -; cdr3_aa: CASSLVSGFSYNYGYTF; cdr3_nt: TGTGCCAGCAGCTTAGTTTCAGGGTTCAGTTATAACTATGGCTACACCTTC
j_call: TRBJ2-5; v_call: TRBV7-2; clone_size: once; d_call: TRBD2; cdr3_aa: CASSLGLAGGIETQYF; cdr3_nt: TGTGCCAGCAGCTTAGGGCTAGCGGGGGGGATAGAGACCCAGTACTTC
j_call: TRBJ2-3; v_call: TRBV5-8; clone_size: -; d_call: -; cdr3_aa: CASSSREAYTQYF; cdr3_nt: TGTGCCAGCAGCTCCCGTGAGGCTTATACGCAGTATTTT
j_call: TRBJ2-7; v_call: TRBV5-1; clone_size: -; d_call: TRBD1; cdr3_aa: CASSSRDRGVYEQYF; cdr3_nt: TGCGCCAGCAGCTCCCGGGACAGGGGAGTCTACGAGCAGTACTTC
j_call: TRBJ2-7; v_call: TRBV28; clone_size: -; d_call: -; cdr3_aa: CASSLQGLPYEQYF; cdr3_nt: TGTGCCAGCAGTTTACAGGGGCTACCCTACGAGCAGTACTTC
j_call: TRBJ2-7; v_call: TRBV6-6; clone_size: -; d_call: -; cdr3_aa: CASRGLINDYEQYF; cdr3_nt: TGTGCCAGCCGGGGACTCATAAACGATTACGAGCAGTACTTC
j_call: TRBJ2-2; v_call: TRBV2; clone_size: -; d_call: -; cdr3_aa: CASKITSFANMSPGELFF; cdr3_nt: TGTGCCAGCAAAATCACTTCGTTCGCGAACATGTCGCCCGGGGAGCTGTTTTTT
j_call: TRBJ2-1; v_call: TRBV7-3; clone_size: -; d_call: -; cdr3_aa: CASSFSGNNEQFF; cdr3_nt: TGTGCCAGCAGCTTTTCCGGGAACAATGAGCAGTTCTTC
j_call: TRBJ2-4; v_call: TRBV5-7; clone_size: -; d_call: -; cdr3_aa: CASSFGLKNIQYF; cdr3_nt: TGTGCCAGCAGCTTCGGACTGAAAAACATTCAGTACTTC
j_call: TRBJ2-6; v_call: TRBV28; clone_size: -; d_call: -; cdr3_aa: CASSYKEGSGANVLTF; cdr3_nt: TGTGCCAGCAGTTATAAGGAAGGCTCTGGGGCCAACGTCCTGACTTTC
j_call: TRBJ1-5; v_call: TRBV7-2; clone_size: -; d_call: -; cdr3_aa: CASSLALGGNQPQHF; cdr3_nt: TGTGCCAGCAGCTTAGCGCTCGGGGGGAATCAGCCCCAGCATTTT
j_call: TRBJ1-5; v_call: TRBV6-1; clone_size: -; d_call: -; cdr3_aa: CATRAGRASNQPQHF; cdr3_nt: TGTGCCACGCGTGCCGGGAGAGCGAGCAATCAGCCCCAGCATTTT
j_call: TRBJ1-5; v_call: TRBV4-1; clone_size: once; d_call: -; cdr3_aa: CASSWGWQNNQPQHF; cdr3_nt: TGCGCCAGCAGCTGGGGCTGGCAGAACAATCAGCCCCAGCATTTT
j_call: TRBJ2-2; v_call: TRBV6-5; clone_size: -; d_call: -; cdr3_aa: CASSLQRANTGELFF; cdr3_nt: TGTGCCAGCAGTTTACAGCGAGCGAACACCGGGGAGCTGTTTTTT
j_call: TRBJ2-3; v_call: TRBV5-1; clone_size: -; d_call: TRBD1; cdr3_aa: CASSSGQAVRADTQYF; cdr3_nt: TGCGCCAGCAGCTCAGGACAGGCCGTCCGGGCAGATACGCAGTATTTT
j_call: TRBJ2-2; v_call: TRBV5-1; clone_size: -; d_call: -; cdr3_aa: CASSLRTTGELFF; cdr3_nt: TGCGCCAGCAGCTTGAGGACCACCGGGGAGCTGTTTTTT
j_call: TRBJ2-7; v_call: TRBV30; clone_size: -; d_call: -; cdr3_aa: CAWSVAWGPQGEQYF; cdr3_nt: TGTGCCTGGAGTGTAGCGTGGGGACCCCAGGGCGAGCAGTACTTC
j_call: TRBJ2-7; v_call: TRBV11-2; clone_size: -; d_call: -; cdr3_aa: CASSLFREPSYEQYF; cdr3_nt: TGTGCCAGCAGCCTTTTCCGGGAGCCCTCCTACGAGCAGTACTTC
j_call: TRBJ1-2; v_call: TRBV30; clone_size: -; d_call: -; cdr3_aa: CAWSRGSNYGYTF; cdr3_nt: TGTGCCTGGAGCAGGGGAAGTAACTATGGCTACACCTTC
j_call: TRBJ1-2; v_call: TRBV2; clone_size: -; d_call: -; cdr3_aa: CASSEFRDTSQYGYTF; cdr3_nt: TGTGCCAGCAGTGAATTTCGGGACACCTCCCAGTATGGCTACACCTTC
j_call: TRBJ1-2; v_call: TRBV9; clone_size: -; d_call: -; cdr3_aa: CASSVDTGSHGYTF; cdr3_nt: TGTGCCAGCAGCGTAGATACGGGATCCCATGGCTACACCTTC
j_call: TRBJ2-2; v_call: TRBV5-1; clone_size: -; d_call: -; cdr3_aa: CASSAAQGTGELFF; cdr3_nt: TGCGCCAGCAGCGCCGCTCAGGGGACAGGGGAGCTGTTTTTT
j_call: TRBJ2-1; v_call: TRBV19; clone_size: -; d_call: -; cdr3_aa: CASSMGGAPYNEQFF; cdr3_nt: TGTGCCAGTAGTATGGGTGGGGCGCCCTACAATGAGCAGTTCTTC
j_call: TRBJ1-1; v_call: TRBV5-1; clone_size: once; d_call: -; cdr3_aa: CASSSQNAYTEAFF; cdr3_nt: TGCGCCAGCAGCTCCCAGAATGCGTACACTGAAGCTTTCTTT
j_call: TRBJ1-1; v_call: TRBV18; clone_size: once; d_call: -; cdr3_aa: CASSLYPSGAYTEAFF; cdr3_nt: TGTGCCAGCTCACTATACCCCTCAGGGGCATACACTGAAGCTTTCTTT
j_call: TRBJ1-2; v_call: TRBV6-6; clone_size: -; d_call: TRBD1; cdr3_aa: CASSYPGQGADGYTF; cdr3_nt: TGTGCCAGCAGTTACCCGGGACAGGGGGCCGATGGCTACACCTTC
j_call: TRBJ1-2; v_call: TRBV28; clone_size: -; d_call: TRBD1; cdr3_aa: CASSLSDRGNYGYTF; cdr3_nt: TGTGCCAGCAGTTTGTCGGACAGGGGGAACTATGGCTACACCTTC
j_call: TRBJ2-1; v_call: TRBV5-6; clone_size: few; d_call: TRBD1; cdr3_aa: CASSVQGARMYNEQFF; cdr3_nt: TGTGCCAGCAGCGTTCAGGGGGCGCGGATGTACAATGAGCAGTTCTTC
j_call: TRBJ2-6; v_call: TRBV11-2; clone_size: -; d_call: TRBD1; cdr3_aa: CASSLEQGAHHVLTF; cdr3_nt: TGTGCCAGCAGCTTGGAGCAGGGGGCCCACCACGTCCTGACTTTC
j_call: TRBJ1-1; v_call: TRBV6-1; clone_size: -; d_call: -; cdr3_aa: CASSERTENTEAFF; cdr3_nt: TGTGCCAGCAGTGAGCGGACAGAGAACACTGAAGCTTTCTTT
j_call: TRBJ1-5; v_call: TRBV30; clone_size: -; d_call: -; cdr3_aa: CAWDEGHHQPQHF; cdr3_nt: TGTGCCTGGGATGAGGGACACCATCAGCCCCAGCATTTT
j_call: TRBJ1-6; v_call: TRBV6-1; clone_size: -; d_call: -; cdr3_aa: CASSVDNSPLHF; cdr3_nt: TGTGCCAGCAGTGTAGATAATTCACCCCTCCACTTT
j_call: TRBJ2-6; v_call: TRBV7-2; clone_size: -; d_call: TRBD1; cdr3_aa: CASRRDRSGANVLTF; cdr3_nt: TGTGCCAGCAGAAGGGACAGGTCTGGGGCCAACGTCCTGACTTTC
j_call: TRBJ2-3; v_call: TRBV11-2; clone_size: -; d_call: -; cdr3_aa: CASSLGSDTQYF; cdr3_nt: TGTGCCAGCAGCTTAGGCTCCGATACGCAGTATTTT
j_call: TRBJ2-7; v_call: TRBV5-6; clone_size: -; d_call: -; cdr3_aa: CASSFRPISYEQYF; cdr3_nt: TGTGCCAGCAGCTTTAGGCCTATCTCCTACGAGCAGTACTTC
j_call: TRBJ2-5; v_call: TRBV13; clone_size: -; d_call: TRBD2; cdr3_aa: CASSPRLAGNQETQYF; cdr3_nt: TGTGCCAGCAGCCCCCGACTAGCGGGGAACCAAGAGACCCAGTACTTC
j_call: TRBJ2-7; v_call: TRBV27; clone_size: -; d_call: -; cdr3_aa: CASSLQAGRVHEQYF; cdr3_nt: TGTGCCAGCAGTTTACAAGCGGGTCGGGTCCACGAGCAGTACTTC
j_call: TRBJ1-5; v_call: TRBV19; clone_size: -; d_call: TRBD1; cdr3_aa: CASRGTGGQPQHF; cdr3_nt: TGTGCCAGTAGAGGGACAGGGGGCCAGCCCCAGCATTTT